There are a few counts of the clone carrying this TCR beta chain. The data were obtained in a study of neurological immune-mediated disorders. Maryland, USA blood bank volunteers served as healthy controls. V lost 7 bases to trimming and J lost 4 bases, with 13 bases between them. Germline V gene lookup returns CDR1 SQVTM and CDR2 ANQGSEA. This CDR3 has 12 residues. TCRdb re-derived calls from the 5' RACE reads in MiXCR, one entry per CDR3 protein. The table has 25,000 to 35,000 distinct CDR3 sequences, about 16% seen once. The clonotype originates from a man aged 65 to 79 in good health. The sample taken for sequencing was PBMCs. The chain is built from TRBV29-1 and TRBJ1-2, with D perhaps matching TRBD1 (6 bases). The CDR3 nucleotides read TGCAGCGGTTCGACAGGTTCCTATGGCTACACCTTC. Protein: CSGSTGSYGYTF.